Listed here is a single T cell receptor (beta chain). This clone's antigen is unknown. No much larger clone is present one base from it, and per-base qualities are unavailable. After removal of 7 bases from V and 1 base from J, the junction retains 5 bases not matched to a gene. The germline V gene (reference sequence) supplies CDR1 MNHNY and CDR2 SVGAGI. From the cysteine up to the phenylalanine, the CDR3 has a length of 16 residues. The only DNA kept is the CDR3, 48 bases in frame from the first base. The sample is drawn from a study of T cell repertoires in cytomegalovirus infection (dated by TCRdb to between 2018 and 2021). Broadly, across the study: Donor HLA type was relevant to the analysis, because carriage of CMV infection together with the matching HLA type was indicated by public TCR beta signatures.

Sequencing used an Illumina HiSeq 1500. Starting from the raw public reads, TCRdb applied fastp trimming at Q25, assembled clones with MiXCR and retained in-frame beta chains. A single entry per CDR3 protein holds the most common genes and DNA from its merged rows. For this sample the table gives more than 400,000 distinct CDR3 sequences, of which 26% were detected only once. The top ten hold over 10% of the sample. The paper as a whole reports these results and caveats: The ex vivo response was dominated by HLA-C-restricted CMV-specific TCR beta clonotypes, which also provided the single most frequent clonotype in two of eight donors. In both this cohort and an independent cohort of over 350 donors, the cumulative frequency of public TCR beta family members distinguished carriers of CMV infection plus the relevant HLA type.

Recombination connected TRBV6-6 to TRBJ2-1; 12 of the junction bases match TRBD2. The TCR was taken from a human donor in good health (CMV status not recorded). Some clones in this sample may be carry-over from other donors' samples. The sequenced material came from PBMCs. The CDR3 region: CASTVTSGSSYNEQFF. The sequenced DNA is TGTGCCAGCACCGTGACTAGCGGGAGTTCCTACAATGAGCAGTTCTTC.